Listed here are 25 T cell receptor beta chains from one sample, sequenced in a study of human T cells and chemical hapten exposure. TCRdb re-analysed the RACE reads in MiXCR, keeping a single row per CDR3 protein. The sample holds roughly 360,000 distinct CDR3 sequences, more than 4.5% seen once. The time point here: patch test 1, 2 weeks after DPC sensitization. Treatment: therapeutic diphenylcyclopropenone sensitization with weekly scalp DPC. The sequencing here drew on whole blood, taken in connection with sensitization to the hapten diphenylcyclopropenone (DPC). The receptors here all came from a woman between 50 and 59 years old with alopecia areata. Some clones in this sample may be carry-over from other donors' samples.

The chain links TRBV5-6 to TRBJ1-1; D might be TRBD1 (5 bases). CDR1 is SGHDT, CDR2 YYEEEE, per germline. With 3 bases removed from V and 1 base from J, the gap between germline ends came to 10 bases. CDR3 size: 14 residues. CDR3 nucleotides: TGTGCCAGCAGCTGGGGGACGCCGAACACTGAAGCTTTCTTT. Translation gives CASSWGTPNTEAFF.

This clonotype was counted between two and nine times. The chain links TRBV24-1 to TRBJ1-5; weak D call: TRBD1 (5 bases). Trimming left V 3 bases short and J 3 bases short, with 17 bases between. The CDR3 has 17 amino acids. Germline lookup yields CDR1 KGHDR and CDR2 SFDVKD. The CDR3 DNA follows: TGTGCCACCAGTGATCCTTACAACCCGGGGGTCAATCAGCCCCAGCATTTT. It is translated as CATSDPYNPGVNQPQHF.

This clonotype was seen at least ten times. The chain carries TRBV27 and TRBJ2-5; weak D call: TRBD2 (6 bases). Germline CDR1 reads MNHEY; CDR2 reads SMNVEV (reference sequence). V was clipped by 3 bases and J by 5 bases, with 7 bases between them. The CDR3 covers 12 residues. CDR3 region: CASSLAGETQYF. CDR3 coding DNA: TGTGCCAGCAGTTTGGCGGGGGAGACCCAGTACTTC.

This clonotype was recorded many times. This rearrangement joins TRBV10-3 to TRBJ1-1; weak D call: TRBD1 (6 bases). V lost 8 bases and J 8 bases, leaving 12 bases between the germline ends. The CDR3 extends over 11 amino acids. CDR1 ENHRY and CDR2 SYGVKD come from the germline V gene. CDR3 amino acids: CAIHGGREAFF. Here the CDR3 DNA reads TGTGCCATCCACGGGGGCAGAGAAGCTTTCTTT.

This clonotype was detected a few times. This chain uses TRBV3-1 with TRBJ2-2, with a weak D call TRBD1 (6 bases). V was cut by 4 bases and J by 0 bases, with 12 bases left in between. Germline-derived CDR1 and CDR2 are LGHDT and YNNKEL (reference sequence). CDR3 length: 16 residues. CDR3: CASSLAQGTNTGELFF. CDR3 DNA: TGTGCCAGCAGCCTTGCACAGGGTACGAACACCGGGGAGCTGTTTTTT.

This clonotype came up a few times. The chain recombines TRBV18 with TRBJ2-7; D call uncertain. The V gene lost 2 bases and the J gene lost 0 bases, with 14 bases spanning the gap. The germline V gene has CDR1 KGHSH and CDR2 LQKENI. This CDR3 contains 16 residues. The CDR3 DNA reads TGTGCCAGCTCACCAGACGGGCTCCACTTCTCCTACGAGCAGTACTTC. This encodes CASSPDGLHFSYEQYF.

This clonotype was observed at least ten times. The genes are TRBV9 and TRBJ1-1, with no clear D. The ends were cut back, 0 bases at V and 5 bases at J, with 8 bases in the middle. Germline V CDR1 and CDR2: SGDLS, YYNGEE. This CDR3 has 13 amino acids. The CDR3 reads CASSVESRTEAFF. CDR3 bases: TGTGCCAGCAGCGTAGAATCTAGGACTGAAGCTTTCTTT.

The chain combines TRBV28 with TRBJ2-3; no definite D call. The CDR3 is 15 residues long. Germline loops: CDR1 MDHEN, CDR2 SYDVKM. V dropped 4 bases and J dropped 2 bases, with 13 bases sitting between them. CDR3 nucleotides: TGTGCCAGCAGTTCCTGGTTCCCCGACACAGATACGCAGTATTTT. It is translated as CASSSWFPDTDTQYF.

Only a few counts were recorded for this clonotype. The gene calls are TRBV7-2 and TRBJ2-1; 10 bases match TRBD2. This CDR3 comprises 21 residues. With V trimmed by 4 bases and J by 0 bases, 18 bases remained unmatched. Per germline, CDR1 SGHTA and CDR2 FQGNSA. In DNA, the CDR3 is TGTGCCAGCAGCTCCCCGGGGGGTGGGCTAGCGGGGGTTAGCTCCTACAATGAGCAGTTCTTC. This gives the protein CASSSPGGGLAGVSSYNEQFF.

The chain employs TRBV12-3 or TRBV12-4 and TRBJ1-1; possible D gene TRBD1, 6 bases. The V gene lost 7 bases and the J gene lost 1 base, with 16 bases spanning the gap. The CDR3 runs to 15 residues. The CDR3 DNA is TGTGCCAGCACCTTAGCCAACAGGGAGAACACTGAAGCTTTCTTT. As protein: CASTLANRENTEAFF.

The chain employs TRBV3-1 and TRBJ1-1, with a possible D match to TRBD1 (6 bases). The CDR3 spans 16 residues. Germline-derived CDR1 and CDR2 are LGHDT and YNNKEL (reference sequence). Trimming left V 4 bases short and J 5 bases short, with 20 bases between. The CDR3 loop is CASSPFPGRGGTEAFF. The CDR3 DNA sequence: TGTGCCAGCAGCCCATTTCCGGGCAGGGGAGGAACTGAAGCTTTCTTT.

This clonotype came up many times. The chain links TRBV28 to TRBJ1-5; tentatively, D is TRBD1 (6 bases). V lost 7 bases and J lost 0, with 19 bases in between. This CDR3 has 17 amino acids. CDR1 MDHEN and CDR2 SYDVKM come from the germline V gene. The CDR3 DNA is TGTGCCAGCACATCTCGTTTAGGGACAAATAGCAATCAGCCCCAGCATTTT. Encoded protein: CASTSRLGTNSNQPQHF.

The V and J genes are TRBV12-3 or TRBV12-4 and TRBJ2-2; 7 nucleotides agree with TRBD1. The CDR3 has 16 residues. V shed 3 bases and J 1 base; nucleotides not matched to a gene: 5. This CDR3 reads CASSLRAGGNTGELFF. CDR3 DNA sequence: TGTGCCAGCAGTTTGAGGGCAGGGGGGAACACCGGGGAGCTGTTTTTT.

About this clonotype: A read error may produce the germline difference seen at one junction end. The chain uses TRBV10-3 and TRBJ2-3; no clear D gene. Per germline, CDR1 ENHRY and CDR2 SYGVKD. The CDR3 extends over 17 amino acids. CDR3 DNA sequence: TGTGCCATGAGTGAGCCGAGGTTAACCTCTTCCACAGATACGCAGTATTTT. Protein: CAMSEPRLTSSTDTQYF.

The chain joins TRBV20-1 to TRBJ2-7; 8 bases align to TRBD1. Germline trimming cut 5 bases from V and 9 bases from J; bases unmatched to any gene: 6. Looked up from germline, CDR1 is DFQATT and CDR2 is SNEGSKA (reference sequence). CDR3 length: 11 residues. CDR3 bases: TGCAGTGCTCCGACAGGGGCCGGGCAGTACTTC. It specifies CSAPTGAGQYF.

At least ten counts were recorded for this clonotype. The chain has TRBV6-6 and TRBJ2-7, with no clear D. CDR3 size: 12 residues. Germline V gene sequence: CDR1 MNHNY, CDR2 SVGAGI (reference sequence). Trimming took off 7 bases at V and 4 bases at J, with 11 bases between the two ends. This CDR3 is CASTSTEYEQYF. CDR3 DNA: TGTGCCAGCACCTCAACAGAATACGAGCAGTACTTC.

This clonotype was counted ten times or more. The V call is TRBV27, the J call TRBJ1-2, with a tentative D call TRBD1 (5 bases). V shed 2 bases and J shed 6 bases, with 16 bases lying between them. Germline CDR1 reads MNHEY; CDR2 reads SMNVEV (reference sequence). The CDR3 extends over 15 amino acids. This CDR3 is CASSLRGRPLDGYTF. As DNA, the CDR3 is TGTGCCAGCAGTTTAAGGGGCAGGCCCCTCGATGGCTACACCTTC.

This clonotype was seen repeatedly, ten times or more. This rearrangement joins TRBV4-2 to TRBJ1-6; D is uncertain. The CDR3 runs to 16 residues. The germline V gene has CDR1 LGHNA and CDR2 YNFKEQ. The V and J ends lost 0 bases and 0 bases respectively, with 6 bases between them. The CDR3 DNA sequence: TGTGCCAGCAGCCAAGAGGCCGGCTCCTATAATTCACCCCTCCACTTT. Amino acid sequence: CASSQEAGSYNSPLHF.

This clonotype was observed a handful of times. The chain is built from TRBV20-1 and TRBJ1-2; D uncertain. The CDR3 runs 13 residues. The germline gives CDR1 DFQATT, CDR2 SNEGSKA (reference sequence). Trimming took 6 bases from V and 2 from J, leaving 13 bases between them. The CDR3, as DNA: TGCAGTGCCCAGAAGGTATTAAACTATGGCTACACCTTC. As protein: CSAQKVLNYGYTF.

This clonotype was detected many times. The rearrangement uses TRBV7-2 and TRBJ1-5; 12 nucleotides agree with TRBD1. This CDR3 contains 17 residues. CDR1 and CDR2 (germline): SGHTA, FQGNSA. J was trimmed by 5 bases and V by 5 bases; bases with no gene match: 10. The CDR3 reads CASSLYTGQGAHQPQHF. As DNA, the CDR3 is TGTGCCAGCAGCCTTTACACGGGACAGGGGGCTCATCAGCCCCAGCATTTT.

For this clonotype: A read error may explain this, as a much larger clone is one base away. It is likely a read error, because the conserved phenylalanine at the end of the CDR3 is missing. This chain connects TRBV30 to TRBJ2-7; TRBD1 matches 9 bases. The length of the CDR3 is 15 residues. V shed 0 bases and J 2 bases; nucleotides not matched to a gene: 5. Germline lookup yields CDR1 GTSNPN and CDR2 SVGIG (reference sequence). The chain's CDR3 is CAWSVQGTGPYEQYY. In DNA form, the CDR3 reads TGTGCCTGGAGTGTACAAGGGACAGGGCCCTACGAGCAGTACTAC.

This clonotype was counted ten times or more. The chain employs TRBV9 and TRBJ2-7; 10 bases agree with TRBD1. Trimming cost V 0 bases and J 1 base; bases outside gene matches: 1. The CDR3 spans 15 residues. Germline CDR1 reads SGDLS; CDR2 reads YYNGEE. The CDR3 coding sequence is TGTGCCAGCAGCGTAGAGGGACAGGGGTCCTACGAGCAGTACTTC. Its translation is CASSVEGQGSYEQYF.

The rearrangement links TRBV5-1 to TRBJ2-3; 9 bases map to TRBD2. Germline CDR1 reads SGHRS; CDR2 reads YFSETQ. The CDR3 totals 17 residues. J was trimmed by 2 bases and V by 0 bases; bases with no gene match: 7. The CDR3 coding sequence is TGCGCCAGCAGCTTGGCCTTGGCGGGGGGGATCACAGATACGCAGTATTTT. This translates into CASSLALAGGITDTQYF.

CDR3 nucleotides: TGTGCCAGCAGTAGCCACACTGAAGCTTTCTTT. This encodes CASSSHTEAFF. The chain uses TRBV28 and TRBJ1-1; unclear D gene. This CDR3 has 11 residues. Germline CDR1 and CDR2: MDHEN and SYDVKM. Trimming removed 5 bases from V and 3 bases from J, with 4 bases in between.

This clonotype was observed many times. The CDR3 here is CSAPGAYEQYF. The CDR3 DNA sequence: TGCAGTGCTCCCGGCGCCTACGAGCAGTACTTC. The J gene is TRBJ2-7, the V gene TRBV20-1; D ambiguous. With 5 bases removed from V and 2 bases from J, the gap between germline ends came to 7 bases. Germline CDR1 DFQATT, CDR2 SNEGSKA (reference sequence). The CDR3 length is 11 residues.